This T cell receptor (beta chain) originates from a study of Graves' ophthalmopathy and Graves' hyperthyroidism. At least ten counts were recorded for this clonotype. For repertoire sequencing, the TCR beta CDR3 regions were amplified from RNA transcripts. An initial RT-PCR round employing HTBI primers preceded a second-round multiplex PCR. Each CDR3 protein gets one entry after TCRdb re-called the multiplex PCR reads with MiXCR. In the table there are about 740,000 distinct CDR3 sequences, approximately 40% of which are singletons. The CDR3 is made up of 12 amino acids. The germline gives CDR1 SNHLY, CDR2 FYNNEI. V lost 1 base, J lost 7 bases, and 8 bases lay in between.

The sequenced material came from peripheral blood. This sequence originates from an adult man with Graves' ophthalmopathy. The chain couples TRBV2 to TRBJ2-7; D call uncertain. CDR3 in DNA: TGTGCCAGCAGTGAAGGGGCAGGAGAGCAGTACTTC. As protein: CASSEGAGEQYF.